This passage covers 32 T cell receptor beta chains from one sample sequenced in a study of shared clonotypes between healthy human individuals (dated by TCRdb to between 2020 and 2021). Library construction relied on the immunoSEQ multiplex PCR assay. TCRdb's version of the immuneACCESS table is confined to in-frame rearrangements and falls short of the full clone set. An unresolved V gene accounts for under half of the shortfall where checked; the remainder is of unknown origin. This sample is represented by roughly 700,000 clones; around 67% of them were singletons. The ten most abundant clones make up about 1.7% of the sample. The sequencing input was memory CD4+ T cells sorted from blood. The label giving this sample's cell subset or site can be read as: CD45RA-negative fraction. Source of these receptors: a woman aged 25 to 45 in good health.

The chain recombines TRBV5-1 with TRBJ1-2; 12 bases map to TRBD1. Germline-derived CDR1 and CDR2 are SGHRS and YFSETQ. V was pared by 3 bases and J by 3 bases, with 3 bases of the junction left unmatched. The CDR3 consists of 15 residues. CDR3 sequence: CASSSGTGGDYGYTF. Here the CDR3 DNA reads TGCGCCAGCAGCTCGGGGACAGGGGGCGACTATGGCTACACCTTC.

The chain recombines TRBV5-1 with TRBJ1-1, with TRBD1 identical over 7 bases. Germline V gene data show CDR1 as SGHRS and CDR2 as YFSETQ. The CDR3 spans 16 residues. Germline trimming cut 4 bases from V and 2 bases from J; bases unmatched to any gene: 11. CDR3: CASSPGTESLNTEAFF. CDR3 nucleotides: TGCGCCAGCAGCCCGGGGACAGAGAGCCTTAACACTGAAGCTTTCTTT. Complete variable domain (other parts from reference TRBV5-1 and TRBJ1-1): KAGVTQTPRYLIKTRGQQVTLSCSPISGHRSVSWYQQTPGQGLQFLFEYFSETQRNKGNFPGRFSGRQFSNSRSEMNVSTLELGDSALYLCASSPGTESLNTEAFFGQGTRLTVV.

The V and J genes are TRBV13 and TRBJ2-5, with D hard to call. Germline values: CDR1 PRHDT, CDR2 FYEKMQ (reference sequence). Trimming took off 5 bases at V and 4 bases at J, with 8 bases between the two ends. The CDR3 spans 12 residues. The CDR3 DNA reads as TGTGCCAGCAGCCGCTCAGGAGAGACCCAGTACTTC. Translated, it gives CASSRSGETQYF.

The gene calls are TRBV4-2 and TRBJ1-4; D remains ambiguous. V lost 1 base, J lost 8 bases, and 11 bases lay in between. The CDR3 loop spans 14 amino acids. Germline CDR1 reads LGHNA; CDR2 reads YNFKEQ. The CDR3, as DNA: TGTGCCAGCAGCCAAGGGCAGGTCGGGGAAAAACTGTTTTTT. Translation gives CASSQGQVGEKLFF.

The chain uses TRBV5-4 and TRBJ2-7; TRBD1 matches at 7 bases. J gave up 7 bases and V 4 bases, and 17 bases lay outside the gene matches. Germline loops: CDR1 SGHNT, CDR2 YYREEE (reference sequence). The CDR3 has 16 amino acids. The chain's CDR3 is CASSPGGRGIPSEQYF. As DNA, the CDR3 is TGTGCCAGCAGCCCAGGGGGAAGGGGGATCCCCTCTGAGCAGTACTTC.

The chain uses TRBV4-1 and TRBJ2-7; 9 positions agree with TRBD2. The CDR3 has 19 amino acids. Germline CDR1 reads MGHRA; CDR2 reads YSYEKL. Trimming removed 0 bases from V and 0 bases from J; junction bases left unmatched: 12. The CDR3 sequence: CASSQDCLAGASVSYEQYF. For the CDR3, the DNA is TGCGCCAGCAGCCAAGATTGCTTAGCGGGAGCCTCCGTCTCCTACGAGCAGTACTTC.

For this clone: The sample has other DNA sequences that encode this CDR3 too. The chain has TRBV27 and TRBJ2-2; 8 bases line up with TRBD2. Germline assignment: CDR1 MNHEY and CDR2 SMNVEV (reference sequence). The CDR3 is 15 amino acids. V gave up 6 bases and J gave up 5 bases; unmatched junction bases: 8. The CDR3 is CASSPAGGRTGELFF. The CDR3 region has the DNA TGTGCCAGCAGCCCCGCGGGAGGTAGGACCGGGGAGCTGTTTTTT.

This rearrangement joins TRBV29-1 to TRBJ2-7; D not resolved. V was pared by 4 bases and J by 2 bases, with 15 bases between. CDR3 length: 14 residues. Germline lookup yields CDR1 SQVTM and CDR2 ANQGSEA. CDR3 sequence reads: CSVVSEQTAYEQYF. CDR3 in DNA: TGCAGCGTTGTCTCCGAACAGACCGCCTACGAGCAGTACTTC.

This clone was recorded a few times. V gene TRBV5-1 combines with J gene TRBJ2-5; either TRBD1 or TRBD2 may fit D (6 bases each). With 0 bases removed from V and 1 base from J, the gap between germline ends came to 7 bases. In germline, CDR1 is SGHRS, CDR2 YFSETQ. The CDR3 covers 14 residues. The CDR3 is CASSLEGGQETQYF. CDR3 DNA: TGCGCCAGCAGCTTGGAGGGGGGCCAAGAGACCCAGTACTTC.

The V and J genes are TRBV5-1 and TRBJ1-1; tentative D call: TRBD1 (5 bases). V dropped 6 bases and J dropped 1 base, with 16 bases sitting between them. The CDR3 consists of 15 residues. The germline CDR1 and CDR2 sequences are SGHRS and YFSETQ. The CDR3 bases are TGCGCCAGCACGCCTCGCGACGGACAGAACACTGAAGCTTTCTTT. Translating it yields CASTPRDGQNTEAFF.

In this sample, this clone turned up many times. The chain combines TRBV6-6 with TRBJ2-1; 10 bases line up with TRBD2. The CDR3 spans 14 residues. The J segment lost 7 bases and the V segment lost 6 bases, leaving 6 bases of the junction unmatched. Germline-derived CDR1 and CDR2 are MNHNY and SVGAGI (reference sequence). The CDR3 region is CASRATSGVNEQFF. For the CDR3, the DNA is TGTGCCAGCAGAGCCACTAGCGGGGTAAATGAGCAGTTCTTC.

This chain links TRBV7-2 with TRBJ1-4; D gene unclear. Germline V gene sequence: CDR1 SGHTA, CDR2 FQGNSA. This CDR3 region has 13 residues. V was shortened by 6 bases and J by 5 bases, with 10 bases between the two germline ends. The CDR3 DNA follows: TGTGCCAGCAGGCTCCGGCCGAATGAAAAACTGTTTTTT. As protein: CASRLRPNEKLFF.

The V call is TRBV11-2, the J call TRBJ2-3; D call uncertain. This CDR3 region has 14 residues. Per germline, CDR1 SGHAT and CDR2 FQNNGV. V was shortened by 5 bases and J by 2 bases, with 11 bases between the two germline ends. The CDR3 DNA reads TGTGCCAGCAGCCCTCTCGACCACACAGATACGCAGTATTTT. This encodes CASSPLDHTDTQYF.

The chain joins TRBV5-8 to TRBJ1-4; D is unclear. V lost 4 bases and J 2 bases, leaving 12 bases between the germline ends. The CDR3 totals 15 residues. Germline CDR1 SGHTS, CDR2 YDEGEE. This CDR3 reads CASSRKGGTNEKLFF. CDR3 nucleotide sequence: TGTGCCAGCAGCCGGAAGGGTGGGACTAATGAAAAACTGTTTTTT.

The sample holds a few counts of this clone. The sample carries other DNA sequences with the same CDR3. The J gene is TRBJ2-7, the V gene TRBV9; D unclear. CDR1 SGDLS and CDR2 YYNGEE come from the germline V gene. V lost 0 bases and J lost 6, with 7 bases in between. There are 12 residues in the CDR3. The CDR3 coding sequence is TGTGCCAGCAGCGTAGGCGTTGGCGAGCAGTACTTC. This sequence encodes CASSVGVGEQYF.

The chain uses TRBV7-2 and TRBJ2-7, with 8 nucleotides matching TRBD1. The germline CDR1 and CDR2 sequences are SGHTA and FQGNSA. This CDR3 has 15 amino acids. The J segment lost 3 bases and the V segment lost 5 bases, leaving 9 bases of the junction unmatched. The CDR3 nucleotides read TGTGCCAGCAGCCCAGGGACAGGACAAAACTACGAGCAGTACTTC. This sequence encodes CASSPGTGQNYEQYF.

The chain joins TRBV6-1 to TRBJ1-5; TRBD1 might be the D (6 bases). Trimming cost V 5 bases and J 6 bases, with 14 bases left between them. The CDR3 has 14 residues. The germline gives CDR1 MNHNS, CDR2 SASEGT. This chain's CDR3 is CASSNEQGSQPQHF. The CDR3 bases are TGTGCCAGCAGTAATGAACAGGGCTCTCAGCCCCAGCATTTT.

This clone was seen just once. The chain has TRBV13 and TRBJ2-7; no firm D call. From germline, CDR1 is PRHDT and CDR2 FYEKMQ (reference sequence). This CDR3 has 13 amino acids. Trimming left V 2 bases short and J 2 bases short, with 7 bases between. The CDR3 region is CASSLNRAYEQYF. CDR3 coding DNA: TGTGCCAGCAGCTTAAATCGGGCCTACGAGCAGTACTTC.

The chain carries TRBV18 and TRBJ1-5, with D uncertain. Germline CDR1 KGHSH, CDR2 LQKENI. Trimming stripped 4 bases from V and 7 bases from J, with 8 bases between. This CDR3 has 12 residues. CDR3 sequence: CASSRDTQPQHF. CDR3 sequence (DNA): TGTGCCAGCTCACGAGATACGCAGCCCCAGCATTTT.

The V call is TRBV21-1, the J call TRBJ1-2; TRBD1 is the table's D call, not checked against the DNA. TRBV21-1 is termed a pseudogene. The CDR3 is 13 amino acids. CDR3 sequence reads: CASSFRGPGGYTF. The CDR3 DNA reads as TGTGCCAGCAGCTTTAGGGGGCCGGGTGGCTACACCTTC.

The V and J genes are TRBV6-5 and TRBJ2-7; TRBD1 might be the D (6 bases). V lost 5 bases and J lost 4, with 15 bases in between. This CDR3 has 14 residues. The germline V gene has CDR1 MNHEY and CDR2 SVGAGI. CDR3 DNA sequence: TGTGCCAGCAGTGAGGGTACAGGGCGATACGAGCAGTACTTC. Protein sequence: CASSEGTGRYEQYF.

The V call is TRBV7-2, the J call TRBJ2-1, with 7 bases lining up with TRBD2. The V gene end was trimmed by 5 bases and the J gene end by 4 bases; junction bases not matched to a gene: 11. The CDR3 has 16 amino acids. Germline CDR1 SGHTA, CDR2 FQGNSA. The DNA for the CDR3 is TGTGCCAGCAGCCCCCGGAAAGCGGGGATTTACAATGAGCAGTTCTTC. This translates into CASSPRKAGIYNEQFF.

The table lists this clone with a few counts. This rearrangement joins TRBV2 to TRBJ2-3; a weak D match, TRBD2 (6 bases). The V and J ends lost 5 bases and 14 bases respectively, with 20 bases between them. The CDR3 has 13 amino acids. Germline assignment: CDR1 SNHLY and CDR2 FYNNEI. The CDR3 here is CASSNQDRDSRYF. In DNA, the CDR3 is TGTGCCAGCAGTAATCAGGACCGGGACTCTCGGTATTTT.

This clone has only a few counts. The genes are TRBV2 and TRBJ2-3; D is possibly TRBD2 (6 bases). V was cut by 6 bases and J by 8 bases, with 21 bases left in between. This CDR3 region has 15 residues. Germline CDR1 and CDR2: SNHLY and FYNNEI. CDR3 region: CASRSSGVGKSTQYF. The CDR3 region has the DNA TGTGCCAGCAGATCTTCGGGAGTGGGGAAGAGTACGCAGTATTTT.

The V call is TRBV5-1, the J call TRBJ2-2, with TRBD2 as a possible D gene (5 bases). The germline CDR1 and CDR2 sequences are SGHRS and YFSETQ. This CDR3 spans 16 amino acids. V was trimmed by 0 bases and J by 4 bases, leaving 13 bases between them. The CDR3 bases are TGCGCCAGCAGCTTGGTTAATCTTCGGGGCACCGGGGAGCTGTTTTTT. Amino acids: CASSLVNLRGTGELFF.

As to this clone: The junction and the germline gene differ at one end; a read error may be behind it. This sequence joins TRBV30 and TRBJ2-2; no clear D gene. From germline, CDR1 is GTSNPN and CDR2 SVGIG (reference sequence). The CDR3 has 12 amino acids. The CDR3 nucleotides read TGTGCCTGGAGTCCGAAGACCGGGGAGCTGTTTTTT. Protein: CAWSPKTGELFF.

The chain recombines TRBV6-6 with TRBJ2-2, with 9 bases that match TRBD1. V shed 2 bases and J 6 bases; nucleotides not matched to a gene: 4. The CDR3 runs to 15 residues. Germline-derived CDR1 and CDR2 are MNHNY and SVGAGI (reference sequence). This CDR3 reads CASSYAGTGSGELFF. As DNA, the CDR3 is TGTGCCAGCAGTTACGCTGGGACAGGGTCCGGGGAGCTGTTTTTT.

The V gene is TRBV11-2, the J gene TRBJ2-6; TRBD1 matches at 9 bases. Per germline, CDR1 SGHAT and CDR2 FQNNGV. The CDR3 runs 17 residues. Losses at the gene ends were 5 bases for V and 0 bases for J; bases not matched to a gene: 5. This chain's CDR3 is CASSPGTGPSGANVLTF. Here the CDR3 DNA reads TGTGCCAGCAGCCCCGGGACAGGGCCCTCTGGGGCCAACGTCCTGACTTTC.

This rearrangement joins TRBV11-2 to TRBJ2-1; 13 bases match TRBD2. In germline, CDR1 is SGHAT, CDR2 FQNNGV. Losses at the gene ends were 4 bases for V and 10 bases for J; bases not matched to a gene: 10. The CDR3 loop spans 16 amino acids. This CDR3 is CASSSAGTSGTREQFF. The CDR3 DNA follows: TGTGCCAGCAGCTCGGCCGGGACTAGCGGGACTCGGGAGCAGTTCTTC.

This clone was seen repeatedly, ten times or more. V and J are TRBV2 and TRBJ1-1, with TRBD1 identical over 10 bases. The CDR3 loop spans 14 amino acids. Per the germline V gene, CDR1 is SNHLY and CDR2 is FYNNEI. V lost 6 bases to trimming and J lost 1 base; unmatched junction nucleotides: 2. The CDR3: CASRGTGANTEAFF. For the CDR3, the DNA is TGTGCCAGCAGGGGGACAGGGGCGAACACTGAAGCTTTCTTT. Drawing the rest from reference TRBV2 and TRBJ1-1, the complete variable domain is EPEVTQTPSHQVTQMGQEVILRCVPISNHLYFYWYRQILGQKVEFLVSFYNNEISEKSEIFDDQFSVERPDGSNFTLKIRSTKLEDSAMYFCASRGTGANTEAFFGQGTRLTVV.

In its sample, this clone was seen once. The rearrangement joins TRBV5-1 to TRBJ1-1; no reliable D call. V gave up 0 bases and J gave up 0 bases, with 12 bases separating them. Looked up from germline, CDR1 is SGHRS and CDR2 is YFSETQ. This CDR3 has 16 amino acids. The CDR3 nucleotides read TGCGCCAGCAGCTTGGGAGAGTATGACATGAACACTGAAGCTTTCTTT. It specifies CASSLGEYDMNTEAFF.

This clone has just a few counts. The chain has TRBV28 and TRBJ2-7; TRBD2 is a possible D gene (6 bases). The CDR3 contains 16 residues. Germline V gene data show CDR1 as MDHEN and CDR2 as SYDVKM. The V gene lost 4 bases and the J gene lost 1 base, with 17 bases spanning the gap. The chain's CDR3 is CASSSLLAGRSYEQYF. CDR3 bases: TGTGCCAGCAGTTCCCTTTTGGCGGGAAGGTCCTACGAGCAGTACTTC.